The present T cell receptor (beta chain) was sequenced within a study of T cell repertoires in cytomegalovirus infection. Across the study: CMV infection plus the matching HLA type was flagged by public TCR beta signatures. Overall study results and limits: Totalled public TCR beta family frequency picked out people who carried CMV plus the relevant HLA.

In this sample, this clonotype turned up a few times. Its target is unknown. TCRdb reprocessed the reads via MiXCR and lists one record per CDR3 protein. The sample holds around 100,000 distinct CDR3 sequences, less than 25% seen once. The CDR3 has 16 residues. V lost 6 bases to trimming and J lost 5 bases, with 24 bases between them. Looked up from germline, CDR1 is DFQATT and CDR2 is SNEGSKA (reference sequence). The chain employs TRBV20-1 and TRBJ2-3; weak D call: TRBD2 (6 bases). This sequence was found in a human donor in good health (CMV status not recorded). Some clones in this sample may be carry-over from other donors' samples. Sequences were obtained from CD8+ T cells from PBMCs. Here the CDR3 DNA reads TGCAGTGCCGGTGATGCTAGCGAGATCGTTGGAGATACGCAGTATTTT. Residues: CSAGDASEIVGDTQYF.